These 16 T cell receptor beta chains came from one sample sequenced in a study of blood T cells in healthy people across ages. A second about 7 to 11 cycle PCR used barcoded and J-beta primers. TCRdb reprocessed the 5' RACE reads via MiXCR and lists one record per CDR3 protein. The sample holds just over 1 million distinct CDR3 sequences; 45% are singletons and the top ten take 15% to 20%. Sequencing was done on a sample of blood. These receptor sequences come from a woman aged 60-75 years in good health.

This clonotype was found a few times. CDR3 protein: CASSQKLLETQYF. The CDR3 coding sequence is TGCGCCAGCAGCCAAAAGCTTCTGGAGACCCAGTACTTC. The chain is built from TRBV4-1 and TRBJ2-5; D call uncertain. Trimming took off 2 bases at V and 5 bases at J, with 9 bases between the two ends. This CDR3 is built from 13 residues. Looked up from germline, CDR1 is MGHRA and CDR2 is YSYEKL.

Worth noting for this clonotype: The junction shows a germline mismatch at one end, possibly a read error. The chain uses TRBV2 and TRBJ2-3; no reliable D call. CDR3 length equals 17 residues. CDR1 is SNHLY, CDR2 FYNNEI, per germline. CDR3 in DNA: TGTGTCAGCAGCGACGTCCCGCGAAGATCGAGCACAGATACGCAGTATTTT. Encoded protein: CVSSDVPRRSSTDTQYF.

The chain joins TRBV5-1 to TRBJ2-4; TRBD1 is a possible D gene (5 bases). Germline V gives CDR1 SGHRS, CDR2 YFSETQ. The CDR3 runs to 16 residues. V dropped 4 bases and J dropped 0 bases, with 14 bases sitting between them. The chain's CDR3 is CASSTGSGIAKNIQYF. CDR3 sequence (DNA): TGCGCCAGCAGCACCGGTTCAGGGATAGCCAAAAACATTCAGTACTTC.

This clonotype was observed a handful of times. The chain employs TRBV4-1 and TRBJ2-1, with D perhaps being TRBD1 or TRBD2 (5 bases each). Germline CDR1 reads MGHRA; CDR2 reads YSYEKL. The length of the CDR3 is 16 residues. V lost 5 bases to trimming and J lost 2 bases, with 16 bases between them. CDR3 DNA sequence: TGCGCCAGCAGCACCGGGACCCCCCGGGCCTACAATGAGCAGTTCTTC. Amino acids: CASSTGTPRAYNEQFF.

CDR3: CASSLDGSAYF. CDR3 nucleotides: TGTGCCAGCTCACTCGACGGATCCGCGTACTTC. The genes are TRBV18 and TRBJ2-4; D remains ambiguous. Trimming shortened V by 4 bases and J by 15 bases, and 13 bases separated the two germline ends. The CDR3 is made up of 11 amino acids. CDR1 and CDR2 (germline): KGHSH, LQKENI.

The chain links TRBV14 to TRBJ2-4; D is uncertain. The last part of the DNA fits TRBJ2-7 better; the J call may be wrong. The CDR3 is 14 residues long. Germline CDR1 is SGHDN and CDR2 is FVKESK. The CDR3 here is CASSRIPQSYEQYF. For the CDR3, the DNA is TGTGCCAGCAGCCGAATCCCACAGAGCTACGAGCAGTACTTC.

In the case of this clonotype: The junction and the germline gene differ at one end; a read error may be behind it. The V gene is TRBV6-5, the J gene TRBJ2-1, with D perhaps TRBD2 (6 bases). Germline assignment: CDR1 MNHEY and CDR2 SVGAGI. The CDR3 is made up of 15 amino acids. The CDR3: CASSYDSGSYNVQFF. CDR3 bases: TGTGCCAGCAGTTACGATAGCGGATCCTACAATGTGCAGTTCTTC.

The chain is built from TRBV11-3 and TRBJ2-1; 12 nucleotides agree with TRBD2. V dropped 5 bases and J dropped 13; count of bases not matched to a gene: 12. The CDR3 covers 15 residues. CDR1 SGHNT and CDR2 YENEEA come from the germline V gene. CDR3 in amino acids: CASSPGLAGRETQFF. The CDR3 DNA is TGTGCCAGCAGCCCCGGACTAGCGGGACGGGAGACCCAGTTCTTC.

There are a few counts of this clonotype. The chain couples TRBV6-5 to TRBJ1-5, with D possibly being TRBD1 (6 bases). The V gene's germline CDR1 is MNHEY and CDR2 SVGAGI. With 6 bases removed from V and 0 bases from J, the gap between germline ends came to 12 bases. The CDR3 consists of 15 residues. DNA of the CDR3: TGTGCCAGCAGACCCACAGGGAATAGCAATCAGCCCCAGCATTTT. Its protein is CASRPTGNSNQPQHF.

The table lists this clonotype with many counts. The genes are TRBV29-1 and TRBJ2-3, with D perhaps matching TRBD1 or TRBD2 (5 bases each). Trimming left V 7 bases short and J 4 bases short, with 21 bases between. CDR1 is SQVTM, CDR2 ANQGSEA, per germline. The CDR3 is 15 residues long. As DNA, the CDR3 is TGCAGCGGGGGACCCGGAGCTGCGGCCCCAGATACGCAGTATTTT. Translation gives CSGGPGAAAPDTQYF.

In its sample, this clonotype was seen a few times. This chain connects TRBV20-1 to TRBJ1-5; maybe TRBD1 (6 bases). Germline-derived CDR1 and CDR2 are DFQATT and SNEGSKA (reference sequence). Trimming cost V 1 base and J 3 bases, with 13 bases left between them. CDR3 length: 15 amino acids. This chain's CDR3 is CSARAGARPNQPQHF. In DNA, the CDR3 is TGCAGTGCTAGAGCGGGGGCTAGACCCAATCAGCCCCAGCATTTT.

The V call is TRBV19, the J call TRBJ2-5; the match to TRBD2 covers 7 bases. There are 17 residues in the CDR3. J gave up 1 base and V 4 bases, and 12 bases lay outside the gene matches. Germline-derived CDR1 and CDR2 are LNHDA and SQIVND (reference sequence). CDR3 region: CASSRGLADRTQETQYF. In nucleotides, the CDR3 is TGTGCCAGTAGTAGAGGTCTAGCGGACCGTACCCAAGAGACCCAGTACTTC.

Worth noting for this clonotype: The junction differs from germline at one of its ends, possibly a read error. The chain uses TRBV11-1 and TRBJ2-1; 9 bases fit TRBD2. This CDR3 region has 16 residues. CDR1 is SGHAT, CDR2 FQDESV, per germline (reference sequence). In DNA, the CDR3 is TGTGCCAGCAACTTAGCGGTGGTAGCGGGGGACAATGAGCAGTTCTTC. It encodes CASNLAVVAGDNEQFF. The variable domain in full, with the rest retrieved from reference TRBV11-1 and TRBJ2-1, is EAEVAQSPRYKITEKSQAVAFWCDPISGHATLYWYRQILGQGPELLVQFQDESVVDDSQLPKDRFSAERLKGVDSTLKIQPAELGDSAMYLCASNLAVVAGDNEQFFGPGTRLTVL.

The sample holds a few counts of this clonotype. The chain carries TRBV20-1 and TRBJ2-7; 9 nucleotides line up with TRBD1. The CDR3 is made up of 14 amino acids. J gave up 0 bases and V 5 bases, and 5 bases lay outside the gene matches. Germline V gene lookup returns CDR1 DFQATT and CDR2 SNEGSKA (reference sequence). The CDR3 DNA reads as TGCAGTGCTGCCGGGACAGGGATCTCCTACGAGCAGTACTTC. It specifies CSAAGTGISYEQYF.

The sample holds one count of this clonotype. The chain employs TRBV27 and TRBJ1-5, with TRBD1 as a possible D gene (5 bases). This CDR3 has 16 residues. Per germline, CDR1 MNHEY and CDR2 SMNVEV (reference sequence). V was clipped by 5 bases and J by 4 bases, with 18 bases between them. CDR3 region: CASSKSQRGRNQPQHF. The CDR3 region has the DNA TGTGCCAGCAGTAAATCACAGAGGGGCAGGAATCAGCCCCAGCATTTT.

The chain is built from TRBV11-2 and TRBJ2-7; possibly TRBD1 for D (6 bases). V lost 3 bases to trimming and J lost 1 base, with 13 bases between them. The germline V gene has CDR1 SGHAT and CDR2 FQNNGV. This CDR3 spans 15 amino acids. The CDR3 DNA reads TGTGCCAGCAGCTTGGAGCCCACAGGGTCCTACGAGCAGTACTTC. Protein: CASSLEPTGSYEQYF.